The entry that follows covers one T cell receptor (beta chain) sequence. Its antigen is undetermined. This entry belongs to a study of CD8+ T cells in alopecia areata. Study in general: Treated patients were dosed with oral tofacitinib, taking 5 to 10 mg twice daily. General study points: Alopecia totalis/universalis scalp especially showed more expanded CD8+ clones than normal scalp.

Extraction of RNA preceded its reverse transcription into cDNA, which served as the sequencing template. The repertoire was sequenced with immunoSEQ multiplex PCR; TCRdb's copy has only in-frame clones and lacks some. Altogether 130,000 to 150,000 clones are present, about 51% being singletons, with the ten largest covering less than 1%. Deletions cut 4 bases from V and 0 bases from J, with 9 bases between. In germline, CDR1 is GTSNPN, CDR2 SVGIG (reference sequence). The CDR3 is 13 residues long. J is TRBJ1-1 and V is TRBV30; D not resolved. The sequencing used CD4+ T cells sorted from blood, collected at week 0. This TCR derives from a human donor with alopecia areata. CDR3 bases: TGTGCCTGGACCTTACAGATGAACACTGAAGCTTTCTTT. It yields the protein CAWTLQMNTEAFF.